This T cell receptor (beta chain) was recorded in a study of T cell responses to AZD1222 COVID-19 vaccine. From germline, CDR1 is SGHRS and CDR2 YFSETQ. V lost 2 bases, J lost 1 base, and 12 bases lay in between. This CDR3 is 15 amino acids long. Sequencing was performed with immunoSEQ multiplex PCR; in TCRdb, only in-frame clones are kept and a portion is missing. Of about 140,000 clones detected, around 90% appear once; the ten largest clones hold more than 5%. The material sequenced was peripheral blood, taken on day 0 of AZD1222 vaccination. The TCR sequence derives from an adult in good health. The rearrangement joins TRBV5-1 to TRBJ1-1, with D possibly being TRBD1 (6 bases). As DNA, the CDR3 is TGCGCCAGCAGCTTCCCTGACAGGAAGAACACTGAAGCTTTCTTT. This encodes CASSFPDRKNTEAFF.